This T cell receptor (beta chain) originates from a study of T cells after yellow fever vaccination. TCRdb reanalysed the 5' RACE reads using MiXCR and keeps one entry per CDR3 protein. This table holds 230,000 or so distinct CDR3 sequences, 3.6% found once. The germline V and J ends were trimmed by 0 bases and 10 bases, with 10 bases remaining between them. The CDR3 contains 13 residues. Germline V CDR1 and CDR2: SEHNR, FQNEAQ (reference sequence). The table lists this clonotype with many counts. This rearrangement joins TRBV7-9 to TRBJ2-1; perhaps TRBD2 as D (5 bases). Sequences were derived from PBMCs, sampled 15 days after the yellow fever booster vaccination. This TCR was recovered from a young man who received the YFV17D yellow fever vaccine. The DNA of the CDR3 is TGTGCCAGCAGCTTAGCGATGCGGGCGGAGCAGTTCTTC. Translated: CASSLAMRAEQFF. The complete variable domain, with remaining parts taken from reference TRBV7-9 and TRBJ2-1, reads DTGVSQNPRHKITKRGQNVTFRCDPISEHNRLYWYRQTLGQGPEFLTYFQNEAQLEKSRLLSDRFSAERPKGSFSTLEIQRTEQGDSAMYLCASSLAMRAEQFFGPGTRLTVL.